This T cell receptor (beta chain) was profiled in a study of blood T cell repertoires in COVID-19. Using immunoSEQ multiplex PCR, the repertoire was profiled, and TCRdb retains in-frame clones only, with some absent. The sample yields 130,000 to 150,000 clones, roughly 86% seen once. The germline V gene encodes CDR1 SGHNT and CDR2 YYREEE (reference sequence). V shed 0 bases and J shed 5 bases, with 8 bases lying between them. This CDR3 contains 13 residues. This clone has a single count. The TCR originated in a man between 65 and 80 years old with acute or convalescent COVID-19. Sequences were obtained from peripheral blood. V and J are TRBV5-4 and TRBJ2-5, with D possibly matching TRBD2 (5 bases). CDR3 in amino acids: CASSLAGKETQYF. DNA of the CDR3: TGTGCCAGCAGCTTGGCGGGAAAGGAGACCCAGTACTTC.